This T cell receptor (beta chain) was recovered during a study of early stage breast cancer tumors. Study-wide results and caveats: Unsorted bulk genomic DNA sequencing lacked pairing and functional marker data. Commonly generated sequences made up most enriched TCRB sequences shared between patients.

Assay: immunoSEQ multiplex PCR; the TCRdb copy retains only in-frame clones and omits some. Of 25,000 to 35,000 clones in the sample, about 60% were seen once. This clone was recorded a few times. Antigen: not known. The germline V gene encodes CDR1 SNHLY and CDR2 FYNNEI. The V gene lost 6 bases and the J gene lost 5 bases, with 16 bases spanning the gap. There are 15 residues in the CDR3. The clonotype originates from a person in their fifties or sixties with breast cancer. The chain has TRBV2 and TRBJ2-2; perhaps D is TRBD1 or TRBD2 (5 bases each). The material sequenced was breast tumor tissue. The CDR3, as DNA: TGTGCCAGCAGGCCGGGGCTGGGTATGACCGGGGAGCTGTTTTTT. It specifies CASRPGLGMTGELFF.